These 3 T cell receptor beta chains came from one sample sequenced in a study of CD8 T cells in Susac syndrome. Reverse transcription used roughly 0.45 to 1 ug RNA and random hexamers. TCRdb re-derived calls from the immunoSEQ multiplex PCR reads in MiXCR, one entry per CDR3 protein. Of tens of thousands of distinct CDR3 sequences in the sample, 90% to 95% are singletons; the top ten hold approximately 0.45%. Sequencing input: CD8+ T cells from PBMCs. These receptors all stem from a human donor with Susac syndrome.

The CDR3 DNA follows: TGCAGTGCTAGAGATGGTGGAATCGGGGGCGGGGGGGAGCTGTTTTTT. Encoded protein: CSARDGGIGGGGELFF. The chain recombines TRBV20-1 with TRBJ2-2; D is possibly TRBD1 or TRBD2 (6 bases each). The germline V gene encodes CDR1 DFQATT and CDR2 SNEGSKA (reference sequence). The V end lost 0 bases, the J end lost 8 bases, and 19 bases lay between the germline ends. CDR3 length equals 16 residues.

The J gene is TRBJ2-7, the V gene TRBV20-1; D is uncertain. V was trimmed by 0 bases and J by 3 bases, leaving 9 bases between them. The CDR3 extends over 13 amino acids. CDR1 and CDR2 (germline): DFQATT, SNEGSKA (reference sequence). For the CDR3, the DNA is TGCAGTGCTAGAGATCCCAGAGTCTACGAGCAGTACTTC. It codes for CSARDPRVYEQYF.

This chain links TRBV27 with TRBJ2-3; D possibly matches TRBD1 or TRBD2 (5 bases each). The CDR3 covers 16 residues. The germline gives CDR1 MNHEY, CDR2 SMNVEV (reference sequence). V shed 0 bases and J shed 7 bases, with 17 bases lying between them. CDR3 nucleotide sequence: TGTGCCAGCAGTTTATCGAGGGCAGGGATACAGAATACGCAGTATTTT. Protein sequence: CASSLSRAGIQNTQYF.